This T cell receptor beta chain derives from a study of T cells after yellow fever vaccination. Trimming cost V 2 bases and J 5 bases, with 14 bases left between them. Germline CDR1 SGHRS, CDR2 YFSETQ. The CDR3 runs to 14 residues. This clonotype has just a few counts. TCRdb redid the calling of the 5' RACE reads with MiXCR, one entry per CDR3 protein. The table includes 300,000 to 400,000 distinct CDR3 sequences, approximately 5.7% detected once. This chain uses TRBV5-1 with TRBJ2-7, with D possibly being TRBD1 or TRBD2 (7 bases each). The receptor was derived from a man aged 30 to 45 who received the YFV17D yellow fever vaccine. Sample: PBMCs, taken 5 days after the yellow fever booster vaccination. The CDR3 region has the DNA TGCGCCAGCAGCTTAAGCGGGACAGTCGACGAGCAGTACTTC. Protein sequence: CASSLSGTVDEQYF. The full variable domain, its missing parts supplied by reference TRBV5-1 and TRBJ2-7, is KAGVTQTPRYLIKTRGQQVTLSCSPISGHRSVSWYQQTPGQGLQFLFEYFSETQRNKGNFPGRFSGRQFSNSRSEMNVSTLELGDSALYLCASSLSGTVDEQYFGPGTRLTVT.